This T cell receptor (beta chain) derives from a study of CD8 T cells in Susac syndrome. Germline CDR1 reads DFQATT; CDR2 reads SNEGSKA (reference sequence). After removal of 7 bases from V and 8 bases from J, the junction contained 11 bases not matched to a gene. This CDR3 region has 14 residues. Random hexamers served to reverse transcribe about 0.5 to 1 ug RNA. Amplification of TCR beta CDR3 across 54 Vbeta and 13 Jbeta was performed with immunoSEQ multiplex PCR. TCRdb analysed the immunoSEQ multiplex PCR reads with MiXCR anew, one entry per CDR3 protein. Here the sample spans over 350,000 distinct CDR3 sequences, 85% to 90% being singletons. CD8+ and CD4+ T cells from blood underwent TCR beta sequencing, which was carried out in a high-throughput format. The multiple sclerosis controls, all treatment-naive patients, had relapsing-remitting disease that was stable or active. TEMRA cells were enriched by FACS, while CD8+ and CD4+ T cells were obtained through a negative isolation that was performed magnetically.

This clonotype was sampled from a human donor with multiple sclerosis. The sequencing input was CD8+ T cells from PBMCs. This chain uses TRBV20-1 with TRBJ2-1; the match to TRBD2 covers 10 bases. The CDR3 coding sequence is TGCAGTGGCCTCCGGGGACTAGCGATCGATGAGCAGTTCTTC. Translating it yields CSGLRGLAIDEQFF.